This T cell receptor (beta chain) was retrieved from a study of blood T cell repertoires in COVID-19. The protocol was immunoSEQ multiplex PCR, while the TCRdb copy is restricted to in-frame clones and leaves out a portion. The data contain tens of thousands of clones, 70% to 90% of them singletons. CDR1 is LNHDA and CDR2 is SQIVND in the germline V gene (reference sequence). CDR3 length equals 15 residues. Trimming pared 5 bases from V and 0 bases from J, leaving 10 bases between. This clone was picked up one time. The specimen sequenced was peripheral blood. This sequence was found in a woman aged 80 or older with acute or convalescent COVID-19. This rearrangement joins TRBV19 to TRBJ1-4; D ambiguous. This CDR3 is CASSRGPPTNEKLFF. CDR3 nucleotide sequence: TGTGCCAGTAGTCGCGGCCCGCCAACTAATGAAAAACTGTTTTTT.